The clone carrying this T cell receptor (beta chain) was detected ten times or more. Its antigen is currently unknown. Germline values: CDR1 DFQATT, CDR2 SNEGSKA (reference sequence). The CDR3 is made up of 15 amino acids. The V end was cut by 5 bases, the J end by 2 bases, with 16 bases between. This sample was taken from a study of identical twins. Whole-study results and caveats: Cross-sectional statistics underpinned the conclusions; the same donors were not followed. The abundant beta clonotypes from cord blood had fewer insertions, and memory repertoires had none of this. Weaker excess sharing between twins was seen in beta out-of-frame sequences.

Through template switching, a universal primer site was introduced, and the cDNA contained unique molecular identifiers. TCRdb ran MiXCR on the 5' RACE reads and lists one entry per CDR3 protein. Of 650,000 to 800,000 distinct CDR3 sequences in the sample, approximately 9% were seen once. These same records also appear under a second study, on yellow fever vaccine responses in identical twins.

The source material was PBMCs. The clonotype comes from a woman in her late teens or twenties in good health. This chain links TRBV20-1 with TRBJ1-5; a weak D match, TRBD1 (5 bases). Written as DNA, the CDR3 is TGCAGTGCTGACAGCAGAGAAGGGGGCAATCAGCCCCAGCATTTT. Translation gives CSADSREGGNQPQHF.